The 15 T cell receptor beta chains presented below share a single source sample, sequenced in a study of blood T cells in healthy people across ages. Combining a sample-barcoded 5' primer with a J-beta primer mix, a second PCR ran for roughly 6 to 11 cycles. Each CDR3 protein is one row after TCRdb ran MiXCR on the 5' RACE reads. The repertoire holds 1.8 million or so distinct CDR3 sequences, with about two fifths as singletons. Sequenced material: blood. The source of these receptors is a human donor in good health.

This chain joins TRBV29-1 and TRBJ2-7; D gene unclear. Germline CDR1 is SQVTM and CDR2 is ANQGSEA. The CDR3 is made up of 13 amino acids. Trimming pared 1 base from V and 5 bases from J, leaving 12 bases between. CDR3 residues: CSVEGQRIHEQYF. The CDR3 DNA follows: TGCAGCGTTGAAGGGCAGAGGATACACGAGCAGTACTTC.

DNA of the CDR3: TGCGCCAGCAGCTCAAGTCGGGACAACTCCTACGAGCAGTACTTC. As protein: CASSSSRDNSYEQYF. The rearrangement joins TRBV5-1 to TRBJ2-7; a weak D match, TRBD1 (6 bases). Looked up from germline, CDR1 is SGHRS and CDR2 is YFSETQ. The CDR3 runs to 15 residues. The ends were cut back, 3 bases at V and 0 bases at J, with 13 bases in the middle. The complete variable domain, with remaining parts taken from reference TRBV5-1 and TRBJ2-7, reads KAGVTQTPRYLIKTRGQQVTLSCSPISGHRSVSWYQQTPGQGLQFLFEYFSETQRNKGNFPGRFSGRQFSNSRSEMNVSTLELGDSALYLCASSSSRDNSYEQYFGPGTRLTVT.

The chain couples TRBV6-5 to TRBJ1-2; D not certain. The ends were cut back, 0 bases at V and 4 bases at J, with 12 bases in the middle. Looked up from germline, CDR1 is MNHEY and CDR2 is SVGAGI. CDR3 size: 15 residues. The chain's CDR3 is CASSYSTLSVYGYTF. The CDR3 bases are TGTGCCAGCAGTTACTCTACATTGTCAGTCTATGGCTACACCTTC.

The chain joins TRBV5-1 to TRBJ2-1; the D call may be TRBD1 or TRBD2 (6 bases each). V lost 3 bases to trimming and J lost 7 bases, with 17 bases between them. Looked up from germline, CDR1 is SGHRS and CDR2 is YFSETQ. This CDR3 is built from 15 residues. CDR3 protein: CASSSTRGYENEQFF. CDR3 in DNA: TGCGCCAGCAGCTCGACTAGGGGGTACGAAAATGAGCAGTTCTTC.

This clonotype was seen a handful of times. The chain joins TRBV29-1 to TRBJ1-1; no clear D. In germline, CDR1 is SQVTM, CDR2 ANQGSEA. CDR3 length: 10 residues. Trimming took 7 bases from V and 8 from J, leaving 11 bases between them. The CDR3: CSAPSGEAFF. The CDR3 DNA sequence: TGCAGCGCTCCCTCGGGGGAAGCTTTCTTT.

This clonotype appeared a few times. In nucleotides, the CDR3 is TGTGCCAGCAGCCGAGAGGCGCGGGGAAACACCATATATTTT. Its translation is CASSREARGNTIYF. The chain recombines TRBV11-2 with TRBJ1-3, with D unclear. CDR3 length equals 14 residues. Per germline, CDR1 SGHAT and CDR2 FQNNGV. The V end lost 5 bases, the J end lost 4 bases, and 12 bases lay between the germline ends.

The rearrangement links TRBV5-1 to TRBJ2-3; D unresolved. CDR1 is SGHRS, CDR2 YFSETQ, per germline. Trimming pared 0 bases from V and 2 bases from J, leaving 10 bases between. The CDR3 has 15 amino acids. Here the CDR3 DNA reads TGCGCCAGCAGCTTGGCAAACAGTAACACAGATACGCAGTATTTT. Translating it yields CASSLANSNTDTQYF.

This rearrangement joins TRBV7-7 to TRBJ2-7; no reliable D call. Germline CDR1 is SSHAT and CDR2 is FNYEAQ (reference sequence). The CDR3 loop spans 14 amino acids. V dropped 0 bases and J dropped 5 bases, with 11 bases sitting between them. The CDR3 DNA sequence: TGTGCCAGCAGCTTAGCCCTTGGTGTGCACGAGCAGTACTTC. This translates into CASSLALGVHEQYF.

This chain uses TRBV4-3 with TRBJ2-7; D not certain. The J call is uncertain, as TRBJ2-5 better fits the DNA end. Germline values: CDR1 LGHNA, CDR2 YSLEER. The CDR3 extends over 16 amino acids. CDR3 amino acids: CASSQAIGGVRETQYF. In DNA form, the CDR3 reads TGCGCCAGCAGCCAAGCAATTGGTGGAGTTCGGGAGACCCAGTACTTC.

This chain uses TRBV12-3 or TRBV12-4 with TRBJ2-1; 8 bases are shared with TRBD1. This CDR3 is 16 amino acids long. The trim removed 4 bases at V and 7 bases at J, leaving 12 bases unmatched. This CDR3 reads CASSSRQGFYINEQFF. DNA of the CDR3: TGTGCCAGCAGTTCCCGACAGGGGTTTTATATTAATGAGCAGTTCTTC.

CDR3 DNA sequence: TGTGCCAGCAGCGCGGGTTGGGATACGCAGTATTTT. Amino acids: CASSAGWDTQYF. This chain connects TRBV9 to TRBJ2-3, with no clear D. Germline lookup yields CDR1 SGDLS and CDR2 YYNGEE. Trimming left V 3 bases short and J 6 bases short, with 8 bases between. This CDR3 contains 12 residues.

V is TRBV7-9 and J is TRBJ2-4, with D perhaps being TRBD1 or TRBD2 (5 bases each). Germline V gene sequence: CDR1 SEHNR, CDR2 FQNEAQ (reference sequence). The germline V and J ends were trimmed by 0 bases and 13 bases, with 22 bases remaining between them. The CDR3 covers 16 residues. The CDR3 sequence is CASSLAPDRGYNEQYF. The CDR3 DNA follows: TGTGCCAGCAGCTTAGCTCCAGATCGGGGCTACAATGAGCAGTACTTC.

The chain employs TRBV27 and TRBJ2-3; 8 bases agree with TRBD1. The CDR3 extends over 16 amino acids. Germline lookup yields CDR1 MNHEY and CDR2 SMNVEV (reference sequence). V lost 6 bases to trimming and J lost 5 bases; unmatched junction nucleotides: 13. The CDR3 spells CASRGDRPRIGDTQYF. In DNA, the CDR3 is TGTGCCAGCAGGGGGGACAGGCCCCGTATCGGAGATACGCAGTATTTT.

This chain joins TRBV20-1 and TRBJ1-2, with D possibly matching TRBD1 (5 bases). There are 13 residues in the CDR3. Germline assignment: CDR1 DFQATT and CDR2 SNEGSKA (reference sequence). V was trimmed by 0 bases and J by 5 bases, leaving 10 bases between them. CDR3 nucleotides: TGCAGTGCTAGAGATCAGGGCTGGTATGGCTACACCTTC. Translating gives CSARDQGWYGYTF.

The chain joins TRBV12-3 or TRBV12-4 to TRBJ2-7, with TRBD1 identical over 9 bases. V lost 5 bases and J lost 12; bases outside the gene matches: 11. The CDR3 is 13 residues long. CDR3 sequence: CASSLGTGLSPYF. DNA of the CDR3: TGTGCCAGCAGTCTCGGGACAGGGTTAAGTCCGTACTTC.